This T cell receptor beta chain was identified in a study of blood T cell repertoires in COVID-19. Across the whole study: The origin of the acute and convalescent COVID-19 samples was the United States, Italy and Spain. Sample material is recorded as cDNA or gDNA derived from T cells, B-cell-depleted T cells, or PBMCs.

The trim removed 4 bases at V and 4 bases at J, leaving 7 bases unmatched. The CDR3 length is 16 residues. Germline-derived CDR1 and CDR2 are MDHEN and SYDVKM. Original analysis: By means of reference gene primer amplification, nucleated cell counts were estimated. TCRdb's copy holds only in-frame clones and misses some; the assay was immunoSEQ multiplex PCR. V and J calls and clone size follow that table, whereas D and trimming were derived from the DNA. Of around 47,000 clones in the sample, about 86% were seen once. Sequenced sample: peripheral blood. This receptor was taken from a human donor in a cohort sampled during active COVID-19. The rearrangement uses TRBV28 and TRBJ2-3; 11 nucleotides agree with TRBD2. This CDR3 reads CASSYSGGAVADTQYF. The CDR3 bases are TGTGCCAGCAGTTATAGCGGGGGGGCCGTCGCAGATACGCAGTATTTT.